This TCR beta chain was identified during a study of cytomegalovirus exposure and HLA in healthy donors. The study, taken as a whole, reports: As was reported, the classifier diagnosed cytomegalovirus status with high specificity and sensitivity.

Both 60 Vbeta primers and 13 Jbeta primers went into the PCR. The assay was immunoSEQ multiplex PCR, and TCRdb's table has in-frame clones only and misses some. Here the sample spans 150,000 to 200,000 clones, 80% to 90% being singletons. As regards this clone: Its specificity is not known.

From germline, CDR1 is MDHEN and CDR2 SYDVKM. The CDR3 is made up of 15 amino acids. This TCR came from a young woman in good health and CMV-seronegative. The rearrangement joins TRBV28 to TRBJ2-5, with TRBD2 matching 8 bases. The J call may not be correct, given that the DNA end is closer to TRBJ2-7. Sequenced input: PBMCs. Here the CDR3 reads CASSVSGVISYEQYF. Written as DNA, the CDR3 is TGTGCCAGCAGTGTTAGCGGGGTCATCTCCTACGAGCAGTACTTC.